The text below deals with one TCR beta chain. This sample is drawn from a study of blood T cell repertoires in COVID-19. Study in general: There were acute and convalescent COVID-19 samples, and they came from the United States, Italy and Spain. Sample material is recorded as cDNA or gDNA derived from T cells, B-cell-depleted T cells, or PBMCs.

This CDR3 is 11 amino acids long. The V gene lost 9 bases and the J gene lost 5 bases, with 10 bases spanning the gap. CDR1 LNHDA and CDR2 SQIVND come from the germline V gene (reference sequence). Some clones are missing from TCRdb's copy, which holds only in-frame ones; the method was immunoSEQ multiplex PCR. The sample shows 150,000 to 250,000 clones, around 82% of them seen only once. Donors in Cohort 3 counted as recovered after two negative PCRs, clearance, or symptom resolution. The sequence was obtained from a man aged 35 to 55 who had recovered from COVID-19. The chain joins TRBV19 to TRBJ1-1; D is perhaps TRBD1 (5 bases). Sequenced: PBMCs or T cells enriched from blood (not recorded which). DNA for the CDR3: TGTGCCAGACTCCGGGGGACTGAAGCTTTCTTT. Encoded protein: CARLRGTEAFF. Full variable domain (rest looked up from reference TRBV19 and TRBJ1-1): DGGITQSPKYLFRKEGQNVTLSCEQNLNHDAMYWYRQDPGQGLRLIYYSQIVNDFQKGDIAEGYSVSREKKESFPLTVTSAQKNPTAFYLCARLRGTEAFFGQGTRLTVV.